This TCR beta chain was identified during a study of blood T cells in healthy people across ages. In germline, CDR1 is SGHRS, CDR2 YFSETQ. This CDR3 spans 15 amino acids. The J segment lost 4 bases and the V segment lost 5 bases, leaving 6 bases of the junction unmatched. Alongside a J-beta primer mix, a sample-barcoded 5' primer served in a second PCR lasting roughly 6 to 11 cycles. With 12 random nucleotides, a template-switch adaptor tagged each individual cDNA molecule. One entry per CDR3 protein results from TCRdb running MiXCR on the 5' RACE reads. The sample has about 1.1 million distinct CDR3 sequences, 35% to 40% seen once.

This TCR derives from a man aged 18 to 30 in good health. Input material: blood. This chain links TRBV5-1 with TRBJ2-3, with TRBD2 matching over 11 bases. CDR3 residues: CASRGTSGTADTQYF. CDR3 DNA: TGCGCCAGCAGAGGGACTAGCGGAACGGCAGATACGCAGTATTTT.